Detailed here is one T cell receptor beta chain. Its antigen is not identified. The sample belongs to a study of T-cell reconstitution after alpha-beta-depleted transplantation in children. General observations from the study: One year post-transplant, T-cell counts and diversity were largely derived from T cells produced anew.

The length of the CDR3 is 14 residues. Germline CDR1 reads DFQATT; CDR2 reads SNEGSKA (reference sequence). Trimming cost V 5 bases and J 6 bases, with 17 bases left between them. The TCRbeta library incorporated unique molecular identifiers. TCRdb reanalysed the PCR reads using MiXCR and keeps one entry per CDR3 protein. The sample shows about 470,000 distinct CDR3 sequences, around two fifths of them seen only once. Material: PBMCs, obtained before TCRalphabeta/CD19-depleted stem cell transplant. This TCR derives from a girl aged 2-10 years with aplastic anemia, due to receive a stem cell transplant. This chain connects TRBV20-1 to TRBJ2-1; tentatively, D is TRBD1 or TRBD2 (5 bases each). CDR3 DNA sequence: TGCAGTGCTCCAGATGGGGGAGCGCCCAATGAGCAGTTCTTC. It is translated as CSAPDGGAPNEQFF.